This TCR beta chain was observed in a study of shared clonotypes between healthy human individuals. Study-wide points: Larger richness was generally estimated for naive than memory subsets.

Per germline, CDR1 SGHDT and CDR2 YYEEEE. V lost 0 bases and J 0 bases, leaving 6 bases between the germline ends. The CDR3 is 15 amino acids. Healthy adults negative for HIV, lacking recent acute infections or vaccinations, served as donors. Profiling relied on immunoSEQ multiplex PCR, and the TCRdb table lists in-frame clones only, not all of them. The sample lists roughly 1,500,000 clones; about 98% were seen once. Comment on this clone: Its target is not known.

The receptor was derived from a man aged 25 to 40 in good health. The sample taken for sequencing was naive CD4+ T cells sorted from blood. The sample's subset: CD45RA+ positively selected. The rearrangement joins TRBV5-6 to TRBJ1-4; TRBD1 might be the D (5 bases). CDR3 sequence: CASSLATATNEKLFF. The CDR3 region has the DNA TGTGCCAGCAGCTTGGCGACAGCAACTAATGAAAAACTGTTTTTT. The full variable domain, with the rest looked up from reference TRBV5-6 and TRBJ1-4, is DAGVTQSPTHLIKTRGQQVTLRCSPKSGHDTVSWYQQALGQGPQFIFQYYEEEERQRGNFPDRFSGHQFPNYSSELNVNALLLGDSALYLCASSLATATNEKLFFGSGTQLSVL.